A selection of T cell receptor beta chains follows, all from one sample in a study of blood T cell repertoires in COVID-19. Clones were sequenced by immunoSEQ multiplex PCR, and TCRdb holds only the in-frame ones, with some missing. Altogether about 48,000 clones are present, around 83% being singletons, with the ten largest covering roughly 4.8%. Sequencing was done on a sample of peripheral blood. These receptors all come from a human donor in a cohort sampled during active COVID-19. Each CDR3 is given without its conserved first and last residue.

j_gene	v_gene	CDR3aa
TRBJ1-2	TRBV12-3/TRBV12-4	ASSLVPGGYT
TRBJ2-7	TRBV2	ASSRQDSSYEQY
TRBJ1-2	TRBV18	ASSPLDSYGYT
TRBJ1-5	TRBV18	ASSLTTGFGEPQH
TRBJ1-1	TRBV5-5	ASTPLGDTEAF
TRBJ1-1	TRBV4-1	ASTTGGEREAF
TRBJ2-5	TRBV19	ASSKDTAGGLLETQY
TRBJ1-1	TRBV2	ASSEALPLEAF
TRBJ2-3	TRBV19	ASRASGLSTDTQY
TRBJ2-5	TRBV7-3	ASSSAGTSGETQY
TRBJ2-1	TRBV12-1	ATVLLVTDEQF
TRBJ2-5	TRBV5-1	ASSLLSATGQETQY
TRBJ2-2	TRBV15	ATSRAGEGTGELF
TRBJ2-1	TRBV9	ASSVGAGAYNEQF
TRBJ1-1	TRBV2	ASSSQGANTEAF
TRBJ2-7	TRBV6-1	ASSEIRGLGEQY
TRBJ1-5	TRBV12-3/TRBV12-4	ASQQGNQPQH
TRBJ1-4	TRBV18	ASSPQGEKLF
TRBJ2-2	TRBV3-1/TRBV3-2	ASSQVRSSGGPPGELF
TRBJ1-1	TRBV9	ASSPHPPGTGTEAF
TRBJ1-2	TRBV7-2	ASRPPGQGSYGYT
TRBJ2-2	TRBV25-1	ASRPTAGTGELF
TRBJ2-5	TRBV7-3	ASSFNPRGAQETQY
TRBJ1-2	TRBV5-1	ASSFGRGNYGYT
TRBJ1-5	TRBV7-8	ASSTWTGGDQPQH
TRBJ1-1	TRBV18	ASSPLDSNTEAF
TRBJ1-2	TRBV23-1	ATQGHLSRYGYT
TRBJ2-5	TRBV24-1	ATSPQGETQY
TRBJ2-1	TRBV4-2	ASSQDRSGSYNEQF
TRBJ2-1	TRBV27	ASSLGGSSYNEQF
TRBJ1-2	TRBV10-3	AISESVGGNYGYT
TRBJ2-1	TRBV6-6	ASSPDRFEQF
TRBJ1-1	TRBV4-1	ASSQVPREAF
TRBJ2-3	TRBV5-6	ASSPVLAGTTDTQY
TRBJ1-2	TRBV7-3	ASSLNPGTGLDGYT
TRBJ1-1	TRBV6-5	ASRDRGQNTEAF
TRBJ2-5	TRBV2	ASLLVVETQY
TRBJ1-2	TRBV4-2	ASSQHGRSMDYGYT
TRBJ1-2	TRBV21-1	ASSKLWDRVSSYT
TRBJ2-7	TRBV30	AWSVTLVYEQY
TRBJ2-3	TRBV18	ASSPPGGGINTQY
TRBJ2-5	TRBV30	AWRGPGGHSGTQY
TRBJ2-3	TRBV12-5	ASGLGGHTDTQY
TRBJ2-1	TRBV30	AWSSGSTGSYNEQF
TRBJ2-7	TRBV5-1	ASKHGGTEAYEQY
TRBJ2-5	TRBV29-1	STRATSSEETQY
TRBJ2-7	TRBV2	ALVSRDRTSGNEQY
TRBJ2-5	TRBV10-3	AISELASGPSPPY